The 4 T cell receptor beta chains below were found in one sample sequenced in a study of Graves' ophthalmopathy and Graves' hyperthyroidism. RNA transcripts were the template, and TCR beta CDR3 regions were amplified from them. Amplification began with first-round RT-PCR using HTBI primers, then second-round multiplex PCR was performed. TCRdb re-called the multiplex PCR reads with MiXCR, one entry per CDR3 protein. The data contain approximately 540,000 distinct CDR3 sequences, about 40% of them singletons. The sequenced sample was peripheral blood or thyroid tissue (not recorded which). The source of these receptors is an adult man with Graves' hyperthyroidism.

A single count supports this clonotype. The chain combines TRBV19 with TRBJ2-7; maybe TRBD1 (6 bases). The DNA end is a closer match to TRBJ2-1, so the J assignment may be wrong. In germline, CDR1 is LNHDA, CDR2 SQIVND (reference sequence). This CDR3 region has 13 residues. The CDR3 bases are TGTGCCAGCCGGGACACCCGAGCCTATGAGCAGTTCTTC. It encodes CASRDTRAYEQFF.

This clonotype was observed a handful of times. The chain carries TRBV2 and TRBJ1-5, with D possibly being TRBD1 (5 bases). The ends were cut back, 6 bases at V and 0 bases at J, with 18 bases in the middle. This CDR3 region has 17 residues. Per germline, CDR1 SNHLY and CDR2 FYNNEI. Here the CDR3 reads CASRGAIGEYSNQPQHF. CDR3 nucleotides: TGTGCCAGCAGGGGAGCTATAGGGGAATATAGCAATCAGCCCCAGCATTTT.

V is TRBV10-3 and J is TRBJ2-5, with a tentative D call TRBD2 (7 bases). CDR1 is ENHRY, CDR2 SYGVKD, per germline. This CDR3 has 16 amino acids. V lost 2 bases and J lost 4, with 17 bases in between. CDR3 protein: CAISEAGGGSGETQYF. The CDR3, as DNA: TGTGCCATCAGTGAGGCGGGCGGGGGCTCCGGAGAGACCCAGTACTTC.

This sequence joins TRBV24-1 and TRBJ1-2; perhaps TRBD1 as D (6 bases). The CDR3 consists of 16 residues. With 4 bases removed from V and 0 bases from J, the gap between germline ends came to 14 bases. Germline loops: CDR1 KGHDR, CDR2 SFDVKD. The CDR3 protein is CATSDADRRANYGYTF. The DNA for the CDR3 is TGTGCCACCAGTGACGCAGACAGGAGAGCTAACTATGGCTACACCTTC.